This T cell receptor beta chain was identified in a study of shared clonotypes between healthy human individuals. The overall study: CD4 naive and CD4 memory each took three plates per donor, while CD8 naive took two and CD8 memory one.

Trimming removed 5 bases at V and 2 bases at J, with 13 bases between. The germline V gene has CDR1 SEHNR and CDR2 FQNEAQ (reference sequence). The CDR3 runs to 14 residues. Positively selected for CCR7, the CD45RO-negative cells used as naive CD8 cells excluded terminally differentiated effector memory CD45RA+ cells. Method: immunoSEQ multiplex PCR; TCRdb's copy keeps in-frame clones and lacks some. In the table there are around 1.9 million clones, 93% of which are singletons. The sequencing input was naive CD8+ T cells from PBMCs. This chain connects TRBV7-9 to TRBJ2-7, with D possibly matching TRBD2 (6 bases). This TCR was recovered from a man between 18 and 35 years old in good health. Some clones in this sample may be carry-over from other donors' samples. CDR3: CASSAGTATYEQYF. The CDR3 DNA is TGTGCCAGCAGCGCCGGGACTGCCACCTACGAGCAGTACTTC.